What follows are 21 T cell receptor beta chains derived from one specimen sequenced in a study of vaccination effects on CD4 cells after COVID-19. No antigen has been identified for these receptors. Cultured cells yielded isolated CD4+ T cells after 10 to 11 days. The protocol was immunoSEQ multiplex PCR, while the TCRdb copy is restricted to in-frame clones and leaves out a portion. Here the sample spans about 48,000 clones, 67% being singletons. The sample was CD4+ T cells from PBMCs cultured without peptide, taken before COVID-19 vaccination. The receptors stem from a human donor who received a COVID-19 vaccine.

The chain carries TRBV12-3 or TRBV12-4 and TRBJ2-2; D call uncertain. Trimming took 1 base from V and 6 from J, leaving 3 bases between them. The CDR3 is made up of 12 amino acids. The CDR3: CASSLVSGELFF. The CDR3 region has the DNA TGTGCCAGCAGTTTAGTATCCGGGGAGCTGTTTTTT.

CDR3: CATSRVVSEQFF. The CDR3, as DNA: TGTGCCACCAGCAGAGTTGTGAGTGAGCAGTTCTTC. The chain employs TRBV15 and TRBJ2-1; D not resolved. CDR1 LNHNV and CDR2 YYDKDF come from the germline V gene (reference sequence). There are 12 residues in the CDR3. V lost 1 base to trimming and J lost 9 bases, with 7 bases between them. Supplemented by reference TRBV15 and TRBJ2-1, the full variable domain reads DAMVIQNPRYQVTQFGKPVTLSCSQTLNHNVMYWYQQKSSQAPKLLFHYYDKDFNNEADTPDNFQSRRPNTSFCFLDIRSPGLGDTAMYLCATSRVVSEQFFGPGTRLTVL.

The gene calls are TRBV9 and TRBJ1-2, with D hard to call. V lost 0 bases, J lost 4 bases, and 13 bases lay in between. The CDR3 runs to 15 residues. Germline V CDR1 and CDR2: SGDLS, YYNGEE. CDR3 bases: TGTGCCAGCAGCGTAGGGCCGGGAACGGGCTATGGCTACACCTTC. Protein product: CASSVGPGTGYGYTF.

The chain joins TRBV30 to TRBJ1-4; D is perhaps TRBD1 (6 bases). The length of the CDR3 is 13 residues. CDR1 is GTSNPN and CDR2 is SVGIG in the germline V gene (reference sequence). The V end was cut by 4 bases, the J end by 8 bases, with 14 bases between. The CDR3 here is CAWTTGLREKLFF. Written as DNA, the CDR3 is TGTGCCTGGACTACAGGGTTACGGGAAAAACTGTTTTTT. Complete variable domain (other parts from reference TRBV30 and TRBJ1-4): SQTIHQWPATLVQPVGSPLSLECTVEGTSNPNLYWYRQAAGRGLQLLFYSVGIGQISSEVPQNLSASRPQDRQFILSSKKLLLSDSGFYLCAWTTGLREKLFFGSGTQLSVL.

The rearrangement links TRBV2 to TRBJ2-7; TRBD1 or TRBD2 may be the D gene (7 bases each). The V and J ends lost 7 bases and 2 bases respectively, with 18 bases between them. The CDR3 runs to 15 residues. Germline V gene data show CDR1 as SNHLY and CDR2 as FYNNEI. CDR3 DNA: TGTGCCAGCACCCCTGGGCAGGGGGGGCCCTACGAGCAGTACTTC. Protein product: CASTPGQGGPYEQYF.

The chain combines TRBV9 with TRBJ1-4; no reliable D call. This CDR3 region has 16 residues. The V gene lost 3 bases and the J gene lost 6 bases, with 18 bases spanning the gap. Germline V lookup: CDR1 SGDLS, CDR2 YYNGEE. CDR3 in DNA: TGTGCCAGCAGCGCGTCCCGATCGGCTAATGATGAAAAACTGTTTTTT. Amino acids: CASSASRSANDEKLFF.

V gene TRBV5-5 combines with J gene TRBJ1-2, with D tentatively TRBD1 (5 bases). The germline CDR1 and CDR2 sequences are SGHKS and YYEKEE (reference sequence). The CDR3 spans 14 residues. With 2 bases removed from V and 6 bases from J, the gap between germline ends came to 14 bases. The DNA for the CDR3 is TGTGCCAGCAGCTTCCCCGGCAGGGTCGATGGCTACACCTTC. Protein: CASSFPGRVDGYTF.

The chain is built from TRBV15 and TRBJ2-7; no clear D. Germline V gene lookup returns CDR1 LNHNV and CDR2 YYDKDF (reference sequence). This CDR3 has 13 residues. Deletions cut 4 bases from V and 3 bases from J, with 10 bases between. The CDR3 region is CATSKDGYYEQYF. Here the CDR3 DNA reads TGTGCCACCAGCAAGGACGGCTACTACGAGCAGTACTTC.

V usage is TRBV28 and J usage is TRBJ1-5, with TRBD1 matching 7 bases. Germline V CDR1 and CDR2: MDHEN, SYDVKM. The trim removed 5 bases at V and 5 bases at J, leaving 6 bases unmatched. CDR3 length: 14 amino acids. CDR3 DNA: TGTGCCAGCAGTCTGAACAGGGGCGATCAGCCCCAGCATTTT. Protein: CASSLNRGDQPQHF.

This clone has only a few counts. The CDR3 region is CASSQDLGDFGYTF. CDR3 DNA sequence: TGCGCCAGCAGCCAAGATCTGGGTGACTTCGGCTACACCTTC. The V call is TRBV4-1, the J call TRBJ1-2; D unclear. CDR3 length: 14 amino acids. Trimming took 0 bases from V and 8 from J, leaving 13 bases between them. Germline lookup yields CDR1 MGHRA and CDR2 YSYEKL.

V gene TRBV19 combines with J gene TRBJ1-5; the match to TRBD1 covers 8 bases. Germline CDR1 and CDR2: LNHDA and SQIVND (reference sequence). The CDR3 contains 16 residues. V trimming: 3 bases; J trimming: 4 bases; junction bases outside the gene matches: 8. The CDR3 DNA follows: TGTGCCAGTAGTATGACTGACAGGGGTGGGAATCAGCCCCAGCATTTT. It is translated as CASSMTDRGGNQPQHF.

This rearrangement joins TRBV4-3 to TRBJ2-1, with 9 bases aligning to TRBD2. The germline V gene encodes CDR1 LGHNA and CDR2 YSLEER. V shed 2 bases, J shed 2 bases, and the junction held 1 base outside the gene matches. This CDR3 has 15 amino acids. CDR3 sequence (DNA): TGCGCCAGCAGCCAACTAGCGGGGCCCTACAATGAGCAGTTCTTC. Translated, it gives CASSQLAGPYNEQFF.

This clone was counted a few times. V is TRBV5-1 and J is TRBJ1-2; unclear D gene. Trimming shortened V by 4 bases and J by 8 bases, and 12 bases separated the two germline ends. The germline V gene encodes CDR1 SGHRS and CDR2 YFSETQ. CDR3 length equals 12 residues. The CDR3 nucleotides are TGCGCCAGCAGCGATGGCCCGGGGGGCTACACCTTC. Amino acids: CASSDGPGGYTF.

The rearrangement links TRBV25-1 to TRBJ1-4; D unresolved. Germline values: CDR1 MGHDK, CDR2 SYGVNS. V shed 3 bases and J shed 0 bases, with 11 bases lying between them. CDR3 length: 16 amino acids. The CDR3 DNA sequence: TGTGCCAGCAGTGACCCAGGCGGGGCAACTAATGAAAAACTGTTTTTT. This encodes CASSDPGGATNEKLFF.

The J gene is TRBJ2-1, the V gene TRBV7-2; possibly TRBD2 for D (6 bases). Germline assignment: CDR1 SGHTA and CDR2 FQGNSA. V dropped 5 bases and J dropped 1 base, with 12 bases sitting between them. This CDR3 is 15 amino acids long. Here the CDR3 DNA reads TGTGCCAGCAGCCGTACTAGCTATTCCTACAATGAGCAGTTCTTC. Its translation is CASSRTSYSYNEQFF.

This clone was seen a few times. This chain joins TRBV11-2 and TRBJ2-7; TRBD2 agrees at 9 bases. Germline V gene lookup returns CDR1 SGHAT and CDR2 FQNNGV. The length of the CDR3 is 13 residues. The V segment lost 0 bases and the J segment 13 bases; nucleotides outside the gene matches: 7. The DNA for the CDR3 is TGTGCCAGCAGCTTAGAACCCAGCGGGAGGATCTACTTC. It codes for CASSLEPSGRIYF.

This clone was seen a handful of times. The chain recombines TRBV20-1 with TRBJ1-1; D remains ambiguous. V lost 6 bases, J lost 7 bases, and 12 bases lay in between. The CDR3 sequence is 11 residues long. Per the germline V gene, CDR1 is DFQATT and CDR2 is SNEGSKA (reference sequence). The CDR3 sequence: CSAAGEYEAFF. The CDR3 DNA is TGCAGTGCCGCGGGAGAGTATGAAGCTTTCTTT.

This clone was seen a single time. The chain couples TRBV18 to TRBJ1-1; TRBD1 might be the D (5 bases). This CDR3 contains 12 residues. In germline, CDR1 is KGHSH, CDR2 LQKENI. Trimming pared 2 bases from V and 12 bases from J, leaving 13 bases between. In nucleotides, the CDR3 is TGTGCCAGCTCACCAGGCCAGGGAACAACTTTCTTT. It specifies CASSPGQGTTFF.

This clone appeared a single time. This sequence joins TRBV12-3 or TRBV12-4 and TRBJ1-1, with 7 bases identical to TRBD1. This CDR3 has 13 residues. Trimming removed 6 bases from V and 6 bases from J; junction bases left unmatched: 7. The CDR3 DNA reads TGTGCCAGCAGCTCGACAGGGAGCCCTGAAGCTTTCTTT. Residues: CASSSTGSPEAFF.

The V and J genes are TRBV2 and TRBJ2-1; 11 bases map to TRBD2. V lost 7 bases to trimming and J lost 0 bases; unmatched junction nucleotides: 2. CDR1 is SNHLY and CDR2 is FYNNEI in the germline V gene. The CDR3 runs 15 residues. The CDR3 nucleotides are TGTGCCAGCACTAGCGGGAGGAGCTCCTACAATGAGCAGTTCTTC. The encoded protein is CASTSGRSSYNEQFF.

The CDR3: CASSLGTDLNTIYF. The CDR3, as DNA: TGCGCCAGCAGCTTGGGGACGGACTTAAACACCATATATTTT. This chain joins TRBV5-1 and TRBJ1-3; no clear D gene. The CDR3 spans 14 residues. The V and J ends lost 0 bases and 6 bases respectively, with 10 bases between them. From germline, CDR1 is SGHRS and CDR2 YFSETQ.